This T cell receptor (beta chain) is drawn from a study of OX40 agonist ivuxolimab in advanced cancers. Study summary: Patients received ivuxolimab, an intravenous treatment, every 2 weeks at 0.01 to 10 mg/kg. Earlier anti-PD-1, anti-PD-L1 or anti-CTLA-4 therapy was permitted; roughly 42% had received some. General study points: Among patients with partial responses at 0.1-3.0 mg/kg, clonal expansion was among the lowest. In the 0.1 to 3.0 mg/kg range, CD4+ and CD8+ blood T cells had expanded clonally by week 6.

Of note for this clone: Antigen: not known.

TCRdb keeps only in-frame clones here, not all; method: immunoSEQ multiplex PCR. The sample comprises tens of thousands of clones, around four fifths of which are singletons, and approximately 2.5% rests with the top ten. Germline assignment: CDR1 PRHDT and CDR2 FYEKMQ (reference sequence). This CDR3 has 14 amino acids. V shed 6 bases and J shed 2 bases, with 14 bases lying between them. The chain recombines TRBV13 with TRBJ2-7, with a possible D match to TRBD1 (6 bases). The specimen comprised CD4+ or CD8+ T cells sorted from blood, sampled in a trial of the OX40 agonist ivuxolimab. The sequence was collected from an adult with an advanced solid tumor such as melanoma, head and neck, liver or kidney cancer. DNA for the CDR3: TGTGCCAGCAGGCGCGGAGGACAGACCTACGAGCAGTACTTC. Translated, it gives CASRRGGQTYEQYF.